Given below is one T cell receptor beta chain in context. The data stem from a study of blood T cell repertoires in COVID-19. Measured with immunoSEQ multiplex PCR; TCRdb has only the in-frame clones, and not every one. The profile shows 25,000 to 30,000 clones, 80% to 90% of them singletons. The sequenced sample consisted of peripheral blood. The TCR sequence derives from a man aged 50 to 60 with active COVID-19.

The CDR3 DNA sequence: TGTGCCAGCAGTTCCTACAGCTCTGGGGCCAACGTCCTGACTTTC. Its translation is CASSSYSSGANVLTF. The chain joins TRBV27 to TRBJ2-6; D is unclear. Germline CDR1 and CDR2: MNHEY and SMNVEV (reference sequence). The CDR3 runs to 15 residues. V lost 4 bases to trimming and J lost 0 bases, with 7 bases between them.